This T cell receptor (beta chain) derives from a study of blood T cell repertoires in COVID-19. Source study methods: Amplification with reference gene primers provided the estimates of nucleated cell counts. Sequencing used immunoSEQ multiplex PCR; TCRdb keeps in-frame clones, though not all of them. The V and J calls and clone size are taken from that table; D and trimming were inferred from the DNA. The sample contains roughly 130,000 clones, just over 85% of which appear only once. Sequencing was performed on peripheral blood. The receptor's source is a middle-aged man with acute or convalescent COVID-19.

The chain's CDR3 is CASSTSDNPNGYTF. CDR3 DNA sequence: TGTGCCAGCAGTACCTCCGACAATCCCAATGGCTACACCTTC. The genes are TRBV27 and TRBJ1-2; D unresolved. CDR3 length: 14 residues. In germline, CDR1 is MNHEY, CDR2 SMNVEV (reference sequence). Trimming took off 5 bases at V and 6 bases at J, with 16 bases between the two ends.